This T cell receptor (beta chain) was captured in a study of CD8+CD57+ T cells in acquired aplastic anemia. J lost 4 bases, V lost 0 bases, and 3 bases had no gene match. The germline CDR1 and CDR2 sequences are LGHNA and YSLEER. The CDR3 consists of 14 residues. Comments on this clonotype: This sequence may be a read error, since a much larger clone differs from it by one base.

Genomic DNA was employed as the template in profiling TCR beta VDJ and CDR3. TCRdb called the reads again in MiXCR, with one record for every CDR3 protein. The repertoire holds around 500,000 distinct CDR3 sequences, with under 40% as singletons. Patients sequenced had flow cytometry evidence of CD8+CD57+ cell expansion. What was sequenced was sorted CD4+, CD8+, or CD8+CD57+ T cells (not recorded which) from PBMCs. The source of this sequence is a human donor with aplastic anemia. The gene calls are TRBV4-3 and TRBJ2-7; 7 bases align to TRBD1. The CDR3 region has the DNA TGCGCCAGCAGCCAAGAAGTCAGGGGGTACGAGCAGTACTTC. Translated, it gives CASSQEVRGYEQYF.